These 21 T cell receptor beta chains originate from one sample sequenced in a study of cytomegalovirus exposure and HLA in healthy donors. PCR was performed using 60 Vbeta and 13 Jbeta primers. Assay used: immunoSEQ multiplex PCR; TCRdb lists only in-frame clones, some missing. The profile covers 150,000 to 200,000 clones, with 65% to 85% appearing a single time and about 3% taken by the ten largest. The source material was PBMCs. Receptors were obtained from a female donor in good health and CMV-seronegative.

In DNA form, the CDR3 reads TGTGCCTGGAGTGTTACTAAACTAGCGGGAGAGGGGAACGCAGATACGCAGTATTTT. Its protein product is CAWSVTKLAGEGNADTQYF. The rearrangement joins TRBV30 to TRBJ2-3; TRBD2 aligns across 11 bases. Germline V CDR1 and CDR2: GTSNPN, SVGIG (reference sequence). The J segment lost 4 bases and the V segment lost 0 bases, leaving 15 bases of the junction unmatched. CDR3 length: 19 amino acids. Filled out from reference TRBV30 and TRBJ2-3, the complete variable domain reads SQTIHQWPATLVQPVGSPLSLECTVEGTSNPNLYWYRQAAGRGLQLLFYSVGIGQISSEVPQNLSASRPQDRQFILSSKKLLLSDSGFYLCAWSVTKLAGEGNADTQYFGPGTRLTVL.

This sequence joins TRBV7-8 and TRBJ2-3; 9 positions match TRBD1. There are 15 residues in the CDR3. V lost 4 bases to trimming and J lost 0 bases; unmatched junction nucleotides: 2. CDR1 is SGHVS and CDR2 is FQNEAQ in the germline V gene. The CDR3 bases are TGTGCCAGCAGCTCACAGGGGGCTAGCACAGATACGCAGTATTTT. Its translation: CASSSQGASTDTQYF.

This chain connects TRBV2 to TRBJ1-2; D is uncertain. This CDR3 has 13 amino acids. V lost 2 bases to trimming and J lost 2 bases, with 6 bases between them. Germline CDR1 and CDR2: SNHLY and FYNNEI. DNA of the CDR3: TGTGCCAGCAGTGAATGGGAGAACTATGGCTACACCTTC. Encoded protein: CASSEWENYGYTF. Full variable domain (remainder filled in from reference TRBV2 and TRBJ1-2): EPEVTQTPSHQVTQMGQEVILRCVPISNHLYFYWYRQILGQKVEFLVSFYNNEISEKSEIFDDQFSVERPDGSNFTLKIRSTKLEDSAMYFCASSEWENYGYTFGSGTRLTVV.

The genes are TRBV5-1 and TRBJ2-3; 9 bases agree with TRBD2. The CDR3 spans 15 residues. Germline CDR1 reads SGHRS; CDR2 reads YFSETQ. Losses at the gene ends were 1 base for V and 3 bases for J; bases not matched to a gene: 3. The CDR3, as DNA: TGCGCCAGCAGCTTGATTAGCGGGGGAACAGATACGCAGTATTTT. It is translated as CASSLISGGTDTQYF. Supplemented by reference TRBV5-1 and TRBJ2-3, the full variable domain reads KAGVTQTPRYLIKTRGQQVTLSCSPISGHRSVSWYQQTPGQGLQFLFEYFSETQRNKGNFPGRFSGRQFSNSRSEMNVSTLELGDSALYLCASSLISGGTDTQYFGPGTRLTVL.

The chain couples TRBV6-5 to TRBJ1-5; D is ambiguous. The germline gives CDR1 MNHEY, CDR2 SVGAGI. V dropped 5 bases and J dropped 3 bases, with 8 bases sitting between them. The CDR3 loop spans 13 amino acids. The CDR3 sequence: CASSRSTNQPQHF. In DNA form, the CDR3 reads TGTGCCAGCAGTCGCAGTACCAATCAGCCCCAGCATTTT.

Concerning this clone itself: The junction departs from germline at one end; a sequencing error may be responsible. This chain uses TRBV7-9 with TRBJ1-4; D may be TRBD1 (6 bases). Germline V gene lookup returns CDR1 SEHNR and CDR2 FQNEAQ (reference sequence). This CDR3 contains 16 residues. As DNA, the CDR3 is TGTTCCAGCAGCCTAGAGCCGGGACAACACAATGAAAAACTGTTTTTT. Its translation: CSSSLEPGQHNEKLFF.

This clone was counted once. The chain recombines TRBV7-8 with TRBJ2-3; D possibly corresponds to TRBD1 (6 bases). Germline V CDR1 and CDR2: SGHVS, FQNEAQ. V lost 6 bases to trimming and J lost 2 bases, with 18 bases between them. The CDR3 runs to 16 residues. The CDR3 spells CASSPAARDTTDTQYF. The CDR3 bases are TGTGCCAGCAGTCCAGCGGCTCGGGACACCACAGATACGCAGTATTTT.

The chain has TRBV5-1 and TRBJ2-7; 7 positions match TRBD1. CDR1 and CDR2 from the germline V gene are SGHRS and YFSETQ. CDR3 length: 16 amino acids. V was pared by 0 bases and J by 3 bases, with 9 bases of the junction left unmatched. The CDR3 region has the DNA TGCGCCAGCAGCTTGGGCCCCGGGACAGTCAACTACGAGCAGTACTTC. This gives the protein CASSLGPGTVNYEQYF.

The chain couples TRBV30 to TRBJ2-7; D possibly corresponds to TRBD2 (5 bases). Germline CDR1 and CDR2: GTSNPN and SVGIG (reference sequence). The CDR3 runs 15 residues. Trimming removed 3 bases at V and 3 bases at J, with 18 bases between. For the CDR3, the DNA is TGTGCCTGGAGGGCGTTCCGAGGGATTAGCTACGAGCAGTACTTC. Translation: CAWRAFRGISYEQYF.

About this clone: This sample includes further DNA sequences coding for the same CDR3. The rearrangement joins TRBV6-1 to TRBJ1-2, with 7 bases that match TRBD1. The germline V gene encodes CDR1 MNHNS and CDR2 SASEGT. Germline trimming cut 3 bases from V and 8 bases from J; bases unmatched to any gene: 9. The CDR3 loop spans 14 amino acids. The CDR3 sequence: CASSERDSHHGYTF. In nucleotides, the CDR3 is TGTGCCAGCAGTGAGCGGGACAGTCACCACGGCTACACCTTC.

This chain connects TRBV5-6 to TRBJ1-4, with 9 bases identical to TRBD1. The CDR3 has 15 amino acids. Germline values: CDR1 SGHDT, CDR2 YYEEEE. The V gene end was trimmed by 3 bases and the J gene end by 6 bases; junction bases not matched to a gene: 6. The CDR3, as DNA: TGTGCCAGCAGCTCCCGGGACAGGGCCGATGAAAAACTGTTTTTT. Translating it yields CASSSRDRADEKLFF.

The rearrangement uses TRBV5-1 and TRBJ2-6, with a weak D call TRBD1 (6 bases). The CDR3 has 15 residues. V lost 3 bases and J lost 1, with 8 bases in between. Germline CDR1 reads SGHRS; CDR2 reads YFSETQ. CDR3 nucleotides: TGCGCCAGCAGCTCACAGGGATCTGGGGCCAACGTCCTGACTTTC. It is translated as CASSSQGSGANVLTF.

This clone was detected a few times. The chain recombines TRBV11-2 with TRBJ1-1; possibly TRBD1 for D (5 bases). This CDR3 has 15 residues. In germline, CDR1 is SGHAT, CDR2 FQNNGV. V was trimmed by 1 base and J by 3 bases, leaving 12 bases between them. Here the CDR3 DNA reads TGTGCCAGCAGCTTAGTAGCAGGGAGGGACACTGAAGCTTTCTTT. This translates into CASSLVAGRDTEAFF.

The J gene is TRBJ2-5, the V gene TRBV4-3; the match to TRBD2 covers 9 bases. Germline trimming cut 4 bases from V and 7 bases from J; bases unmatched to any gene: 13. This CDR3 is built from 16 residues. Per germline, CDR1 LGHNA and CDR2 YSLEER. The CDR3 DNA reads TGCGCCAGCAGCCCCGACGGGACTAGCAGCCCTCGGACCCAGTACTTC. It specifies CASSPDGTSSPRTQYF.

The V call is TRBV9, the J call TRBJ2-3; 9 nucleotides line up with TRBD1. After removal of 4 bases from V and 2 bases from J, the junction contained 14 bases not matched to a gene. The CDR3 is 18 residues long. Germline CDR1 reads SGDLS; CDR2 reads YYNGEE. CDR3 protein: CASSTRITGTGYTDTQYF. The CDR3 DNA sequence: TGTGCCAGCAGCACCCGCATTACCGGGACAGGGTACACAGATACGCAGTATTTT.

The chain has TRBV18 and TRBJ1-2; D is unclear. From germline, CDR1 is KGHSH and CDR2 LQKENI. The CDR3 extends over 13 amino acids. V was cut by 3 bases and J by 8 bases, with 13 bases left in between. This chain's CDR3 is CASSPTPQEGYTF. The CDR3 bases are TGTGCCAGCTCACCCACCCCGCAGGAAGGCTACACCTTC.

The rearrangement joins TRBV5-5 to TRBJ2-1; tentative D call: TRBD2 (6 bases). The CDR3 sequence is 13 residues long. Looked up from germline, CDR1 is SGHKS and CDR2 is YYEKEE (reference sequence). Trimming took off 1 base at V and 5 bases at J, with 7 bases between the two ends. The CDR3 loop is CASSLRGNNEQFF. DNA for the CDR3: TGTGCCAGCAGCTTGCGGGGGAACAATGAGCAGTTCTTC. The complete variable domain, with remaining parts taken from reference TRBV5-5 and TRBJ2-1, reads DAGVTQSPTHLIKTRGQQVTLRCSPISGHKSVSWYQQVLGQGPQFIFQYYEKEERGRGNFPDRFSARQFPNYSSELNVNALLLGDSALYLCASSLRGNNEQFFGPGTRLTVL.

The chain is built from TRBV5-1 and TRBJ2-2; 8 nucleotides match TRBD2. V shed 1 base, J shed 2 bases, and the junction held 7 bases outside the gene matches. The CDR3 contains 17 residues. The V gene's germline CDR1 is SGHRS and CDR2 YFSETQ. CDR3 in DNA: TGCGCCAGCAGCTTGAGACTCAGCGGGGGAAACACCGGGGAGCTGTTTTTT. Amino acids: CASSLRLSGGNTGELFF.

V and J are TRBV7-2 and TRBJ1-1, with 9 bases aligning to TRBD1. Trimming took 5 bases from V and 5 from J; bases not matched to a gene: 12. CDR3 length: 16 amino acids. Looked up from germline, CDR1 is SGHTA and CDR2 is FQGNSA. CDR3 loop: CASSLPAGQGRTEAFF. Written as DNA, the CDR3 is TGTGCCAGCAGCCTACCGGCGGGACAGGGAAGGACTGAAGCTTTCTTT.

The CDR3 is CATTTGGNQPQHF. The DNA of the CDR3 is TGTGCCACTACGACAGGCGGCAATCAGCCCCAGCATTTT. The chain combines TRBV6-5 with TRBJ1-5; TRBD1 might be the D (6 bases). There are 13 residues in the CDR3. Trimming shortened V by 10 bases and J by 2 bases, and 12 bases separated the two germline ends. CDR1 MNHEY and CDR2 SVGAGI come from the germline V gene.

The genes are TRBV5-1 and TRBJ2-1, with TRBD2 matching over 7 bases. The CDR3 totals 12 residues. Germline V gene lookup returns CDR1 SGHRS and CDR2 YFSETQ. Losses at the gene ends were 4 bases for V and 10 bases for J; bases not matched to a gene: 5. The CDR3 loop reads CASSPGGGEQFF. CDR3 in DNA: TGCGCCAGCAGCCCGGGGGGAGGGGAGCAGTTCTTC.